Shown below are 5 T cell receptor beta chains from a single sample sequenced in a study of blood T cell repertoires in COVID-19. Clones were sequenced by immunoSEQ multiplex PCR, and TCRdb holds only the in-frame ones, with some missing. This sample has about 110,000 clones; around 89% occur once, and the top ten carry about 34%. The sequencing input was peripheral blood. Receptor source: a woman older than 75 with acute or convalescent COVID-19.

This sequence joins TRBV7-2 and TRBJ1-4; no firm D call. Trimming pared 3 bases from V and 7 bases from J, leaving 9 bases between. This CDR3 has 13 residues. Looked up from germline, CDR1 is SGHTA and CDR2 is FQGNSA. The CDR3 sequence is CASSLKSGEKLFF. The CDR3 bases are TGTGCCAGCAGCTTGAAATCGGGTGAAAAACTGTTTTTT.

The chain is built from TRBV19 and TRBJ2-2; weak D call: TRBD1 (5 bases). Trimming removed 5 bases at V and 7 bases at J, with 11 bases between. CDR3 length equals 13 residues. CDR1 LNHDA and CDR2 SQIVND come from the germline V gene (reference sequence). CDR3 region: CASSAGHFGELFF. The CDR3 DNA sequence: TGTGCCAGTAGTGCCGGACACTTCGGGGAGCTGTTTTTT. Filled out from reference TRBV19 and TRBJ2-2, the complete variable domain reads DGGITQSPKYLFRKEGQNVTLSCEQNLNHDAMYWYRQDPGQGLRLIYYSQIVNDFQKGDIAEGYSVSREKKESFPLTVTSAQKNPTAFYLCASSAGHFGELFFGEGSRLTVL.

The V call is TRBV19, the J call TRBJ2-5; D perhaps matches TRBD1 (6 bases). From germline, CDR1 is LNHDA and CDR2 SQIVND (reference sequence). With 5 bases removed from V and 1 base from J, the gap between germline ends came to 14 bases. The CDR3 sequence is 15 residues long. As DNA, the CDR3 is TGTGCCAGTAGTCGACAGGTACGAACCCAAGAGACCCAGTACTTC. It translates to CASSRQVRTQETQYF.

This clone was recorded once. The rearrangement joins TRBV7-6 to TRBJ1-3; TRBD1 agrees at 9 bases. The CDR3 length is 17 residues. Looked up from germline, CDR1 is SGHVS and CDR2 is FNYEAQ. With V trimmed by 2 bases and J by 1 base, 6 bases remained unmatched. As DNA, the CDR3 is TGTGCCAGCAGCTTAAAACAGGGGGCCGAATCTGGAAACACCATATATTTT. Its protein product is CASSLKQGAESGNTIYF. The full variable domain, in which reference TRBV7-6 and TRBJ1-3 provide the parts outside the CDR3, is GAGVSQSPRYKVTKRGQDVALRCDPISGHVSLYWYRQALGQGPEFLTYFNYEAQQDKSGLPNDRFSAERPEGSISTLTIQRTEQRDSAMYRCASSLKQGAESGNTIYFGEGSWLTVV.

V is TRBV6-6 and J is TRBJ2-7; 7 nucleotides match TRBD1. The CDR3 covers 14 residues. With V trimmed by 1 base and J by 4 bases, 4 bases remained unmatched. Germline V gene lookup returns CDR1 MNHNY and CDR2 SVGAGI (reference sequence). CDR3 protein: CASSYLGQIYEQYF. Written as DNA, the CDR3 is TGTGCCAGCAGTTACTTGGGACAGATTTACGAGCAGTACTTC.